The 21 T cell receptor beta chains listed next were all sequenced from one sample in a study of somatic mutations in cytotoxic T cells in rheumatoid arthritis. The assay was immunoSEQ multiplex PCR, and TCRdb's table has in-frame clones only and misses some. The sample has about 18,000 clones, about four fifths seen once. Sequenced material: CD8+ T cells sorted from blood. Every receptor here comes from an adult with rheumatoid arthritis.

CDR3 in DNA: TGTGCCTGGAGTCCGTATTCAGGGAGCACTGAAGCTTTCTTT. Translation: CAWSPYSGSTEAFF. The V and J genes are TRBV30 and TRBJ1-1; D perhaps matches TRBD1 (5 bases). V lost 2 bases, J lost 4 bases, and 14 bases lay in between. This CDR3 spans 14 amino acids. In germline, CDR1 is GTSNPN, CDR2 SVGIG (reference sequence).

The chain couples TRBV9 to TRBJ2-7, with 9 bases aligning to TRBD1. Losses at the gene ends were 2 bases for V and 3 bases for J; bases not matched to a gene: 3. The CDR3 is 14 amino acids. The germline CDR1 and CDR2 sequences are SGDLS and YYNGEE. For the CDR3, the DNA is TGTGCCAGCAGCGTCGGACAGGGGATCTACGAGCAGTACTTC. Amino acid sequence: CASSVGQGIYEQYF.

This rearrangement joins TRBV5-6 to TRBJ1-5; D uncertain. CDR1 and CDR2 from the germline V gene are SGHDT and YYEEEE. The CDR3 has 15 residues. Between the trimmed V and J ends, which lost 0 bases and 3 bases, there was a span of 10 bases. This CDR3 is CASSLGQDYNQPQHF. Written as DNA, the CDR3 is TGTGCCAGCAGCTTGGGCCAGGACTACAATCAGCCCCAGCATTTT.

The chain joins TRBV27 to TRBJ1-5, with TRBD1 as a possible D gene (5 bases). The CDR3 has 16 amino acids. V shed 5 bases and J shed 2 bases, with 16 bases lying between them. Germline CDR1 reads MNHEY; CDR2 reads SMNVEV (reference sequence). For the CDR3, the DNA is TGTGCCAGCAGTGCGTCCGGGGGTTGGGGCAATCAGCCCCAGCATTTT. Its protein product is CASSASGGWGNQPQHF.

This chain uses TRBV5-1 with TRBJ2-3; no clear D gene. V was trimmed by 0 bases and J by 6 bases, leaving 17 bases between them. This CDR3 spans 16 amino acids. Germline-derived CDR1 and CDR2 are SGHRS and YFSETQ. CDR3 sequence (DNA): TGCGCCAGCAGCTTGGTTATTTTTCGGTTAGAGGATACGCAGTATTTT. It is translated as CASSLVIFRLEDTQYF. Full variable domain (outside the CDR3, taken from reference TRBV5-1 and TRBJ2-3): KAGVTQTPRYLIKTRGQQVTLSCSPISGHRSVSWYQQTPGQGLQFLFEYFSETQRNKGNFPGRFSGRQFSNSRSEMNVSTLELGDSALYLCASSLVIFRLEDTQYFGPGTRLTVL.

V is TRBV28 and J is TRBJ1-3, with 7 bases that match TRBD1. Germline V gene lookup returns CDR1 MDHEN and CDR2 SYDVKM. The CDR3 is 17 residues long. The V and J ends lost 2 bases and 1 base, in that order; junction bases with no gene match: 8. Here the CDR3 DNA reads TGTGCCAGCAGTTTAATGGCCACAGGGGCGTCTGGAAACACCATATATTTT. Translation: CASSLMATGASGNTIYF.

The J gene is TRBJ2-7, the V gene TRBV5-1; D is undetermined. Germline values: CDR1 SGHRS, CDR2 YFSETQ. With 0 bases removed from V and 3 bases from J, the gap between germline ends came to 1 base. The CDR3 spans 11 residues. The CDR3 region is CASSLGYEQYF. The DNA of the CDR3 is TGCGCCAGCAGCTTGGGCTACGAGCAGTACTTC.

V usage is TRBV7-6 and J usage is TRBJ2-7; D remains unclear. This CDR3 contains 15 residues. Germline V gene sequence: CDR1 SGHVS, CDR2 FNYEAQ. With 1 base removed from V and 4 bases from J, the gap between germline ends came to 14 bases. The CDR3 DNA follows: TGTGCCAGCAGCTTAGAAGCCGGAACCCGGTACGAGCAGTACTTC. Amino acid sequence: CASSLEAGTRYEQYF. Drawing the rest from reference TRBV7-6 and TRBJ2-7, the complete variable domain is GAGVSQSPRYKVTKRGQDVALRCDPISGHVSLYWYRQALGQGPEFLTYFNYEAQQDKSGLPNDRFSAERPEGSISTLTIQRTEQRDSAMYRCASSLEAGTRYEQYFGPGTRLTVT.

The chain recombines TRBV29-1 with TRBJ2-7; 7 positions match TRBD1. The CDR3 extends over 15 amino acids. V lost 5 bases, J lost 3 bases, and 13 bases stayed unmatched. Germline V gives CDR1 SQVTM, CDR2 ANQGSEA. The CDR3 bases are TGCAGCGTTAATTTTGGACAGGAGGTGAGCTACGAGCAGTACTTC. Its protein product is CSVNFGQEVSYEQYF.

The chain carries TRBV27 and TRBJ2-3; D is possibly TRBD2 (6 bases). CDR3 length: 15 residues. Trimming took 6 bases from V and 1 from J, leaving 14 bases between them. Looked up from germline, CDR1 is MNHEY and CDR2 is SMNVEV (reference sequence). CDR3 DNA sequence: TGTGCCAGCAGGGGCTTGTGGGGGGGCACAGATACGCAGTATTTT. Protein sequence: CASRGLWGGTDTQYF.

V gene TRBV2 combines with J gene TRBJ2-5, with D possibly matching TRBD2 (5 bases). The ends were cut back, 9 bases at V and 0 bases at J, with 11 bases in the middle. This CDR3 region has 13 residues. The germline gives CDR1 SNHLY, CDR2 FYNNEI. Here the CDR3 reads CASPGTHQETQYF. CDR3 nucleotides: TGTGCCAGTCCGGGAACCCACCAAGAGACCCAGTACTTC.

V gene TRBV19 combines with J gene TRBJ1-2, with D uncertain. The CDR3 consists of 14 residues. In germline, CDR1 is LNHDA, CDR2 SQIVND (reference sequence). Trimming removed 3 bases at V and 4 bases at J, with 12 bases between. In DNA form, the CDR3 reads TGTGCCAGTAGTATGAAAGGGATTGGCTATGGCTACACCTTC. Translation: CASSMKGIGYGYTF.

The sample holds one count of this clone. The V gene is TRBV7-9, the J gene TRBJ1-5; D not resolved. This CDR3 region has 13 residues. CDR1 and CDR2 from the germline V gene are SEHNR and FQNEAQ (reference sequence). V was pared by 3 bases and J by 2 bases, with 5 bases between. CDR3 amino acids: CASSFEGNQPQHF. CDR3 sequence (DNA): TGTGCCAGCAGCTTCGAAGGCAATCAGCCCCAGCATTTT. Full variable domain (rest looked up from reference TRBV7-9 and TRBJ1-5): DTGVSQNPRHKITKRGQNVTFRCDPISEHNRLYWYRQTLGQGPEFLTYFQNEAQLEKSRLLSDRFSAERPKGSFSTLEIQRTEQGDSAMYLCASSFEGNQPQHFGDGTRLSIL.

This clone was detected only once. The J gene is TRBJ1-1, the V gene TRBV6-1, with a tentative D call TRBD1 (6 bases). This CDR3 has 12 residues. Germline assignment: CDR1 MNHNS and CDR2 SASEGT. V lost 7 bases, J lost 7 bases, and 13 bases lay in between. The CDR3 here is CASIPDSREAFF. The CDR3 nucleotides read TGTGCCAGCATCCCGGACAGCCGTGAAGCTTTCTTT.

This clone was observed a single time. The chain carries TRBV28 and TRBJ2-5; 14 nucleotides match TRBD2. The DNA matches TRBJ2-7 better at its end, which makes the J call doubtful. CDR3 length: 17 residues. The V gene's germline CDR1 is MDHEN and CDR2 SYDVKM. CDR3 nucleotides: TGTGCCAGCAGTACCGGGACTAGCGGGAGATCACTCTACGAGCAGTACTTC. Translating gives CASSTGTSGRSLYEQYF.

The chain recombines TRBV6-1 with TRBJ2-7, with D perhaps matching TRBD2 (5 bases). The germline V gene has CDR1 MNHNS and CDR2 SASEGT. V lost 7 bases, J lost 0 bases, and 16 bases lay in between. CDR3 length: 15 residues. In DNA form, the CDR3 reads TGTGCCAGCACATTACAGACTGGGAGCTCCTACGAGCAGTACTTC. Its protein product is CASTLQTGSSYEQYF.

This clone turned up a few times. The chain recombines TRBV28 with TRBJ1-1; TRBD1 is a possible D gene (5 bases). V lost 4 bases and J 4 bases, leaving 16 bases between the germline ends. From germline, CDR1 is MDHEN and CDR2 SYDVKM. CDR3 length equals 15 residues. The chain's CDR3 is CASSYARVGVTEAFF. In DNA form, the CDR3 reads TGTGCCAGCAGTTACGCCAGGGTAGGAGTCACTGAAGCTTTCTTT.

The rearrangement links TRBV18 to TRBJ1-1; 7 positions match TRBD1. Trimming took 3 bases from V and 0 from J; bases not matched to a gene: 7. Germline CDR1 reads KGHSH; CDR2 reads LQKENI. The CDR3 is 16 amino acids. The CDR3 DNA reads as TGTGCCAGCTCACCCGGGACAGCTTCCATGAACACTGAAGCTTTCTTT. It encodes CASSPGTASMNTEAFF.

CDR3 in amino acids: CATSRGAGNQPQHF. Here the CDR3 DNA reads TGTGCCACCAGCAGAGGGGCTGGCAATCAGCCCCAGCATTTT. The chain links TRBV15 to TRBJ1-5, with D unclear. Germline V CDR1 and CDR2: LNHNV, YYDKDF (reference sequence). V shed 1 base and J shed 2 bases, with 6 bases lying between them. The CDR3 is 14 amino acids.

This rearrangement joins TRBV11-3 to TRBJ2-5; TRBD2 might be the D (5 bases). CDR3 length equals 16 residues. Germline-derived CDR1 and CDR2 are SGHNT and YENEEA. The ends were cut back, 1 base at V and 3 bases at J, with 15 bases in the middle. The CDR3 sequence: CASSLAISTSKETQYF. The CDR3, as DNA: TGTGCCAGCAGCTTAGCCATCTCTACTAGTAAAGAGACCCAGTACTTC.

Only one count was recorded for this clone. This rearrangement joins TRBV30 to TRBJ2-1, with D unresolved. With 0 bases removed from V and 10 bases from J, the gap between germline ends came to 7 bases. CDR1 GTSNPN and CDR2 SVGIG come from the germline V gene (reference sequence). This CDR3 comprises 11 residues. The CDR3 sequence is CAWSVRPEQFF. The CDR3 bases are TGTGCCTGGAGTGTACGGCCCGAGCAGTTCTTC.